A single sample gave rise to the 32 T cell receptor beta chains below, sequenced in a study of blood T cell repertoires in COVID-19. Method: immunoSEQ multiplex PCR; TCRdb's copy keeps in-frame clones and lacks some. This repertoire shows roughly 290,000 clones, about 89% found once; its top ten account for under 0.95%. Input material: peripheral blood. The receptors were sampled from a man under 40 with acute or convalescent COVID-19.

This clone occurred a few times. The genes are TRBV7-2 and TRBJ1-1; D uncertain. The CDR3 is 16 amino acids. Trimming removed 1 base at V and 5 bases at J, with 17 bases between. Germline V CDR1 and CDR2: SGHTA, FQGNSA. The CDR3 here is CASSLGTQTRGTEAFF. CDR3 DNA sequence: TGTGCCAGCAGCTTAGGGACCCAGACGCGAGGGACTGAAGCTTTCTTT.

The V gene is TRBV2, the J gene TRBJ1-5, with 7 bases aligning to TRBD1. Trimming cost V 7 bases and J 5 bases; bases outside gene matches: 8. This CDR3 region has 14 residues. CDR1 is SNHLY, CDR2 FYNNEI, per germline. The CDR3 DNA follows: TGTGCCAGCACCCGGGACAGAGCTGATCAGCCCCAGCATTTT. As protein: CASTRDRADQPQHF.

The gene calls are TRBV7-9 and TRBJ2-5, with TRBD1 as a possible D gene (6 bases). CDR1 is SEHNR, CDR2 FQNEAQ, per germline (reference sequence). Trimming removed 6 bases from V and 0 bases from J, with 17 bases in between. The CDR3 spans 16 residues. This CDR3 reads CASRVGATSYQETQYF. Written as DNA, the CDR3 is TGTGCCAGCAGAGTGGGGGCGACCTCTTACCAAGAGACCCAGTACTTC.

About this clone itself: An end of the junction differs from the germline gene, which may be a read error. The chain has TRBV7-2 and TRBJ1-5; perhaps TRBD1 as D (5 bases). The V gene's germline CDR1 is SGHTA and CDR2 FQGNSA. CDR3 size: 15 residues. CDR3 amino acids: CASSLQGIPYQPRHF. In nucleotides, the CDR3 is TGTGCCAGCAGCTTACAGGGAATCCCCTATCAGCCCCGGCATTTT.

This clone has a single count. V usage is TRBV4-1 and J usage is TRBJ1-1; the D gene is possibly TRBD1 (5 bases). From germline, CDR1 is MGHRA and CDR2 YSYEKL. V gave up 4 bases and J gave up 1 base, with 10 bases separating them. The CDR3 extends over 14 amino acids. CDR3 loop: CASSPLDRNTEAFF. CDR3 coding DNA: TGCGCCAGCAGCCCACTCGACAGGAACACTGAAGCTTTCTTT.

The chain carries TRBV5-5 and TRBJ2-1; 9 bases agree with TRBD2. Germline CDR1 SGHKS, CDR2 YYEKEE (reference sequence). This CDR3 comprises 15 residues. The junction had 7 bases not matched to a gene; V was cut back by 5 bases and J by 4 bases. CDR3: CASRESGGYYNEQFF. CDR3 nucleotide sequence: TGTGCCAGCAGGGAGAGCGGGGGGTATTACAATGAGCAGTTCTTC.

There are a few counts of this clone. V is TRBV28 and J is TRBJ2-7; D unresolved. V was clipped by 5 bases and J by 2 bases, with 16 bases between them. The CDR3 runs 15 residues. Germline V CDR1 and CDR2: MDHEN, SYDVKM. CDR3 sequence (DNA): TGTGCCAGCAGTCTCCCCTTGAGGTTAACCTACGAGCAGTACTTC. The encoded protein is CASSLPLRLTYEQYF.

This clone has a single count. This chain uses TRBV6-5 with TRBJ1-6; 8 nucleotides line up with TRBD1. Germline V CDR1 and CDR2: MNHEY, SVGAGI. The CDR3 sequence is 15 residues long. Trimming at V came to 1 base and at J to 5 bases, leaving 1 base not matched to a gene. In nucleotides, the CDR3 is TGTGCCAGCAGTTACTTGACAGGGGATAATTCACCCCTCCACTTT. It encodes CASSYLTGDNSPLHF.

This chain uses TRBV5-6 with TRBJ1-1; possibly TRBD1 for D (6 bases). V shed 0 bases and J shed 0 bases, with 12 bases lying between them. The CDR3 is made up of 16 amino acids. The germline CDR1 and CDR2 sequences are SGHDT and YYEEEE. CDR3: CASSLGGPAMNTEAFF. CDR3 DNA: TGTGCCAGCAGCTTGGGGGGGCCGGCGATGAACACTGAAGCTTTCTTT.

This clone was seen only once. The CDR3 DNA sequence: TGCGCCAGCCAAAGCGCACAGGGAAGTAACTATGGCTACACCTTC. The encoded protein is CASQSAQGSNYGYTF. The rearrangement joins TRBV5-1 to TRBJ1-2, with D possibly matching TRBD1 (6 bases). V shed 7 bases and J shed 1 base, with 17 bases lying between them. Germline loops: CDR1 SGHRS, CDR2 YFSETQ. CDR3 length: 15 amino acids.

The chain is built from TRBV7-2 and TRBJ1-1; D may be TRBD1 (6 bases). Germline V CDR1 and CDR2: SGHTA, FQGNSA. Trimming cost V 4 bases and J 4 bases, with 13 bases left between them. This CDR3 has 14 residues. CDR3 protein: CASSSRGTSTEAFF. Written as DNA, the CDR3 is TGTGCCAGCAGCTCAAGGGGGACATCCACTGAAGCTTTCTTT. The full variable domain, with the rest looked up from reference TRBV7-2 and TRBJ1-1, is GAGVSQSPSNKVTEKGKDVELRCDPISGHTALYWYRQSLGQGLEFLIYFQGNSAPDKSGLPSDRFSAERTGGSVSTLTIQRTQQEDSAVYLCASSSRGTSTEAFFGQGTRLTVV.

J is TRBJ1-1 and V is TRBV7-8; 7 bases map to TRBD1. The germline V gene encodes CDR1 SGHVS and CDR2 FQNEAQ. V was clipped by 5 bases and J by 0 bases; unmatched bases: 12. There are 17 residues in the CDR3. Here the CDR3 reads CASSVFRDSFMNTEAFF. In DNA form, the CDR3 reads TGTGCCAGCAGCGTTTTCCGGGACAGCTTCATGAACACTGAAGCTTTCTTT.

The gene calls are TRBV7-8 and TRBJ1-1; possible D gene TRBD1, 5 bases. The CDR3 contains 15 residues. Trimming left V 1 base short and J 7 bases short, with 16 bases between. Germline V lookup: CDR1 SGHVS, CDR2 FQNEAQ. The CDR3 DNA reads as TGTGCCAGCAGCTTAGGACCGGCGGGGGGGGTTGAAGCTTTCTTT. Translating it yields CASSLGPAGGVEAFF.

The CDR3 loop is CASSGTGGNVEAFF. The CDR3 coding sequence is TGTGCCAGCAGCGGGACAGGGGGAAACGTTGAAGCTTTCTTT. The chain is built from TRBV11-2 and TRBJ1-1; 11 bases agree with TRBD1. This CDR3 contains 14 residues. After removal of 5 bases from V and 7 bases from J, the junction contained 6 bases not matched to a gene. CDR1 is SGHAT, CDR2 FQNNGV, per germline.

V and J are TRBV4-2 and TRBJ2-2; 7 bases agree with TRBD2. The germline V gene encodes CDR1 LGHNA and CDR2 YNFKEQ. The CDR3 totals 18 residues. V shed 1 base, J shed 1 base, and the junction held 9 bases outside the gene matches. The CDR3 DNA reads TGTGCCAGCAGCCAAGCCGCTCGGGCTAGCGGGAACACCGGGGAGCTGTTTTTT. It is translated as CASSQAARASGNTGELFF.

The V and J genes are TRBV7-2 and TRBJ2-1; 7 bases align to TRBD1. Germline loops: CDR1 SGHTA, CDR2 FQGNSA. The CDR3 runs 16 residues. Losses at the gene ends were 5 bases for V and 3 bases for J; bases not matched to a gene: 10. The CDR3 loop is CASSLQTGTVYNEQFF. In DNA, the CDR3 is TGTGCCAGCAGCCTACAAACCGGGACAGTCTACAATGAGCAGTTCTTC.

This chain uses TRBV10-2 with TRBJ2-2; possibly TRBD1 for D (6 bases). Germline V CDR1 and CDR2: WSHSY, SAAADI. Trimming removed 7 bases at V and 6 bases at J, with 15 bases between. The CDR3 extends over 14 amino acids. DNA of the CDR3: TGCGCCAGCATGACAGGAGTGTCTCCCGGGGAGCTGTTTTTT. Protein: CASMTGVSPGELFF.

This chain uses TRBV10-3 with TRBJ1-5; a possible D gene is TRBD1 (5 bases). The CDR3 spans 15 residues. Germline V gene lookup returns CDR1 ENHRY and CDR2 SYGVKD. Deletions cut 3 bases from V and 4 bases from J, with 13 bases between. CDR3 sequence reads: CAISDPAQGNQPQHF. As DNA, the CDR3 is TGTGCCATCAGTGACCCTGCCCAGGGAAATCAGCCCCAGCATTTT.

The chain employs TRBV28 and TRBJ1-1, with TRBD1 matching 7 bases. Unmatched junction bases numbered 17, after V lost 6 bases and J lost 1 base. Germline CDR1 MDHEN, CDR2 SYDVKM. The CDR3 has 18 amino acids. The CDR3 bases are TGTGCCAGCAGATCAACCCCTTTAAGGGGGCAAGGGAACACTGAAGCTTTCTTT. As protein: CASRSTPLRGQGNTEAFF.

The V gene is TRBV6-1, the J gene TRBJ2-2; 11 nucleotides align to TRBD2. The ends lost 2 bases at V and 4 bases at J; junction bases unmatched: 21. CDR3 size: 22 residues. Germline loops: CDR1 MNHNS, CDR2 SASEGT. In DNA, the CDR3 is TGTGCCAGCAGTGAATACCCTCGACTAGCGGGGAACCTACTGTTGGGCACCGGGGAGCTGTTTTTT. Translation gives CASSEYPRLAGNLLLGTGELFF.

The chain employs TRBV3-1 (or the pseudogene TRBV3-2) and TRBJ1-2, with D perhaps matching TRBD1 (5 bases). V was cut by 3 bases and J by 1 base, with 12 bases left in between. The CDR3 is 15 residues long. Germline V gene lookup returns CDR1 LGHDT and CDR2 YNNKEL (reference sequence). The CDR3 region is CASSQEGRRNYGYTF. The DNA of the CDR3 is TGTGCCAGCAGCCAGGAGGGACGGCGTAACTATGGCTACACCTTC.

The chain employs TRBV11-2 and TRBJ2-2; possible D gene TRBD2, 6 bases. Germline loops: CDR1 SGHAT, CDR2 FQNNGV. V was pared by 1 base and J by 3 bases, with 21 bases between. This CDR3 comprises 19 residues. CDR3 residues: CASSLVVRRGEGYTGELFF. The CDR3 coding sequence is TGTGCCAGCAGCTTAGTAGTACGGCGGGGCGAGGGATACACCGGGGAGCTGTTTTTT.

This clone appeared a single time. The chain joins TRBV12-3 or TRBV12-4 to TRBJ2-5, with D tentatively TRBD2 (6 bases). The CDR3 sequence is 13 residues long. V dropped 2 bases and J dropped 7 bases, with 11 bases sitting between them. Here the CDR3 reads CASSLTGVGTQYF. The CDR3 DNA reads TGTGCCAGCAGTTTAACGGGGGTTGGGACCCAGTACTTC.

The rearrangement joins TRBV19 to TRBJ2-5; TRBD1 matches at 8 bases. After removal of 6 bases from V and 1 base from J, the junction contained 7 bases not matched to a gene. In germline, CDR1 is LNHDA, CDR2 SQIVND (reference sequence). The CDR3 is made up of 15 amino acids. In DNA, the CDR3 is TGTGCCAGTAGATCCGGGACAGGTTTCCAAGAGACCCAGTACTTC. Its translation: CASRSGTGFQETQYF.

The J gene is TRBJ2-1, the V gene TRBV19; the match to TRBD2 covers 11 bases. The CDR3 has 15 residues. The germline V gene encodes CDR1 LNHDA and CDR2 SQIVND (reference sequence). The trim removed 5 bases at V and 3 bases at J, leaving 3 bases unmatched. CDR3 in DNA: TGTGCCAGTAGTGGGACTAGCGGAGTCTACAATGAGCAGTTCTTC. Amino acids: CASSGTSGVYNEQFF.

The chain's CDR3 is CASSRLGQSSYNEQFF. In nucleotides, the CDR3 is TGTGCCAGCAGCAGACTGGGACAGAGCTCCTACAATGAGCAGTTCTTC. The chain employs TRBV6-4 and TRBJ2-1, with 7 bases identical to TRBD1. CDR1 is MRHNA, CDR2 SNTAGT, per germline. The CDR3 totals 16 residues. After removal of 6 bases from V and 0 bases from J, the junction contained 8 bases not matched to a gene.

V and J are TRBV19 and TRBJ2-5; tentatively, D is TRBD2 (6 bases). With 7 bases removed from V and 7 bases from J, the gap between germline ends came to 10 bases. The germline gives CDR1 LNHDA, CDR2 SQIVND (reference sequence). The CDR3 length is 11 residues. CDR3 protein: CASTNGGTQYF. As DNA, the CDR3 is TGTGCCAGTACTAACGGGGGGACCCAGTACTTC.

The rearrangement links TRBV18 to TRBJ2-7; tentative D call: TRBD1 (5 bases). The germline V and J ends were trimmed by 2 bases and 4 bases, with 6 bases remaining between them. Germline-derived CDR1 and CDR2 are KGHSH and LQKENI. This CDR3 has 12 amino acids. The CDR3 DNA follows: TGTGCCAGCTCACCAGACAGATACGAGCAGTACTTC. Translating it yields CASSPDRYEQYF. Filled out from reference TRBV18 and TRBJ2-7, the complete variable domain reads NAGVMQNPRHLVRRRGQEARLRCSPMKGHSHVYWYRQLPEEGLKFMVYLQKENIIDESGMPKERFSAEFPKEGPSILRIQQVVRGDSAAYFCASSPDRYEQYFGPGTRLTVT.

The rearrangement joins TRBV6-2 or TRBV6-3 to TRBJ1-6; weak D call: TRBD1 (5 bases). This CDR3 region has 15 residues. Per the germline V gene, CDR1 is MNHEY and CDR2 is SVGEGT. Trimming took 4 bases from V and 4 from J, leaving 11 bases between them. This CDR3 is CASSSRQSYNSPLHF. The CDR3 nucleotides read TGTGCCAGCAGTTCCCGACAGAGTTATAATTCACCCCTCCACTTT.

The CDR3 spells CASSYSDSSYGYTF. CDR3 DNA sequence: TGTGCCAGCAGTTACTCGGACAGTTCCTATGGCTACACCTTC. The chain carries TRBV6-5 and TRBJ1-2, with D possibly being TRBD1 (6 bases). Germline lookup yields CDR1 MNHEY and CDR2 SVGAGI. The CDR3 has 14 residues. Trimming stripped 0 bases from V and 4 bases from J, with 9 bases between.

J is TRBJ2-3 and V is TRBV15; TRBD2 agrees at 12 bases. CDR3 length: 17 amino acids. Unmatched junction bases numbered 9, after V lost 0 bases and J lost 8 bases. CDR1 and CDR2 (germline): LNHNV, YYDKDF (reference sequence). The CDR3 nucleotides read TGTGCCACCAGCAGAGATCCCGCTAGCGGGGGGGCGGGTACGCAGTATTTT. Its translation: CATSRDPASGGAGTQYF.

This chain connects TRBV7-3 to TRBJ2-5; 8 nucleotides agree with TRBD1. Germline-derived CDR1 and CDR2 are SGHTA and FQGTGA. The CDR3 contains 13 residues. V lost 3 bases, J lost 10 bases, and 7 bases stayed unmatched. CDR3 sequence (DNA): TGTGCCAGCAGCTTTGACCGACAGGGGAACCAGTACTTC. It codes for CASSFDRQGNQYF.